Listed below are T cell receptor beta chains from one sample, sequenced in a study of neurological immune-mediated disorders. One entry per CDR3 protein results from TCRdb running MiXCR on the 5' RACE reads. The repertoire has roughly 23,000 distinct CDR3 sequences, under 11% of them found once; the top ten carry less than 25%. Source material: PBMCs. Source of these receptors: a woman aged 60-75 years with HTLV-1-associated myelopathy (HAM/TSP). The CDR3 runs from the conserved cysteine through the conserved F or W. A D gene is named only where the DNA matches it firmly. Not all rows give a size; the values are once, few, many and, for expanded clones, a class.

.	TRBV7-6	TRBJ2-7	many	CASSPVGFGPYEQYF	TGTGCCAGCAGCCCAGTGGGTTTTGGACCCTACGAGCAGTACTTC
.	TRBV29-1	TRBJ1-6	many	CSVDRGYNSPLHF	TGCAGCGTTGACAGGGGTTATAATTCACCCCTCCACTTT
TRBD2	TRBV6-2/TRBV6-3	TRBJ2-1	.	CDSRPWGSGAYNEQFF	TGTGACAGCAGACCTTGGGGTAGCGGGGCGTACAATGAGCAGTTCTTC
TRBD1	TRBV5-1	TRBJ1-1	many	CASSPDRELGEAFF	TGCGCCAGCAGCCCGGACAGGGAATTAGGTGAAGCTTTCTTT
.	TRBV20-1	TRBJ2-1	many	CSARDASGREGNEQFF	TGCAGTGCTAGAGATGCATCGGGTCGTGAGGGGAATGAGCAGTTCTTC
.	TRBV10-1	TRBJ1-4	.	CASPKGPEGKLFF	TGCGCCAGCCCGAAAGGACCTGAAGGAAAACTGTTTTTT
.	TRBV20-1	TRBJ1-2	many	CSAFSRTDYGYTF	TGCAGTGCTTTTAGTCGGACCGACTATGGCTACACCTTC
TRBD1	TRBV15	TRBJ2-3	many	CATQETGGLADTQYF	TGTGCCACCCAAGAGACAGGGGGACTGGCAGATACGCAGTATTTT
TRBD1	TRBV20-1	TRBJ1-2	many	CSARPTGESYGYTF	TGCAGTGCTAGACCCACAGGGGAATCCTATGGCTACACCTTC
.	TRBV20-1	TRBJ2-5	many	CSAVPRGHLTQYF	TGCAGTGCTGTACCCAGGGGTCATTTGACCCAGTACTTC
TRBD1	TRBV12-3/TRBV12-4	TRBJ2-7	many	CASTSTGDSSYEQYF	TGTGCCAGCACCTCGACAGGGGACAGCTCCTACGAGCAGTACTTC
.	TRBV20-1	TRBJ2-3	large	CSARDRVSSTDTQYF	TGCAGTGCTAGAGATAGGGTCAGCAGCACAGATACGCAGTATTTT
TRBD1	TRBV5-1	TRBJ1-1	many	CASSSTGGGTEAFF	TGCGCCAGCAGCTCAACAGGGGGCGGGACTGAAGCTTTCTTT
TRBD2	TRBV5-6	TRBJ2-1	many	CASSLALAGPASSYNEQFF	TGTGCCAGCAGCTTGGCACTAGCGGGTCCCGCAAGCTCCTACAATGAGCAGTTCTTC
.	TRBV5-1	TRBJ2-3	many	CASQRGTDTQYF	TGCGCCAGCCAGCGCGGGACAGATACGCAGTATTTT
TRBD2	TRBV20-1	TRBJ2-3	many	CSARLLRGADTQYF	TGCAGTGCTAGACTCCTCCGGGGGGCAGATACGCAGTATTTT
.	TRBV15	TRBJ2-5	many	CATSRENSLQETQYF	TGTGCCACCAGCAGAGAGAATTCCTTGCAGGAGACCCAGTACTTC
TRBD2	TRBV7-8	TRBJ2-2	many	CASSPSGGGNTGELFF	TGTGCCAGCAGCCCCAGCGGGGGGGGTAACACCGGGGAGCTGTTTTTT
.	TRBV10-3	TRBJ2-1	many	CAISESGGRSYNEQFF	TGTGCCATCAGTGAGTCGGGGGGCCGGAGTTACAATGAGCAGTTCTTC
TRBD1	TRBV20-1	TRBJ1-1	.	CSTREGQGSSEAFF	TGCAGTACTAGGGAGGGACAGGGGAGCTCTGAAGCTTTCTTT
.	TRBV27	TRBJ1-2	few	CAVKAGGYYGYTF	TGTGCCGTCAAAGCCGGGGGTTACTATGGCTACACCTTC
.	TRBV7-2	TRBJ1-6	.	CASSLGFSQNSPLHF	TGTGCCAGCAGCTTAGGGTTTTCCCAAAATTCACCCCTCCACTTT
.	TRBV20-1	TRBJ1-1	.	CSAPFWEQGPDPEAFF	TGCAGTGCTCCCTTTTGGGAACAGGGCCCCGATCCTGAAGCTTTCTTT
.	TRBV5-6	TRBJ1-2	many	CASSGTMGLYGYTF	TGTGCCAGCAGCGGGACAATGGGGCTCTATGGCTACACCTTC
TRBD2	TRBV7-2	TRBJ2-5	many	CASSLGGRVRETQYF	TGTGCCAGCAGCTTAGGGGGGAGGGTTAGGGAGACCCAGTACTTC
.	TRBV18	TRBJ1-2	medium-sized	CASSPRSAGRHYGYTF	TGTGCCAGCTCACCACGTTCGGCAGGGCGGCACTATGGCTACACCTTC
TRBD1	TRBV5-6	TRBJ2-1	many	CASSPIGQGAIYEQFF	TGTGCCAGCAGCCCGATTGGACAGGGGGCGATATATGAGCAGTTCTTC
.	TRBV20-1	TRBJ1-2	many	CSARTTNYGYTF	TGCAGTGCAAGGACAACTAACTATGGCTACACCTTC
.	TRBV20-1	TRBJ2-1	many	CSANGGVFYNEQFF	TGCAGTGCCAATGGTGGGGTCTTCTACAATGAGCAGTTCTTC
TRBD1	TRBV20-1	TRBJ2-3	many	CSASLRQGLTDTQYF	TGCAGTGCTAGCCTCCGACAGGGTCTCACAGATACGCAGTATTTT
.	TRBV10-3	TRBJ1-1	many	CAISPRNSNTEAFF	TGTGCCATCAGTCCACGGAACTCGAACACTGAAGCTTTCTTT
.	TRBV6-6	TRBJ1-5	many	CASRRNVGEYSNQPQHF	TGTGCCAGCAGGCGGAATGTGGGGGAGTATAGCAATCAGCCCCAGCATTTT
TRBD1	TRBV20-1	TRBJ2-1	medium-sized	CSAPDRGPYNEQFF	TGCAGTGCCCCGGACAGGGGGCCCTACAATGAGCAGTTCTTC
.	TRBV6-6	TRBJ1-2	few	CASSYSTQRAAYGYTF	TGTGCCAGCAGTTACTCTACCCAGCGGGCCGCCTATGGCTACACCTTC
TRBD2	TRBV20-1	TRBJ2-4	many	CSAAGGANTKNIQYF	TGCAGTGCTGCGGGGGGGGCTAATACCAAAAACATTCAGTACTTC
TRBD2	TRBV6-4	TRBJ2-2	many	CASSPGGDDTGELFF	TGTGCCAGCAGTCCCGGGGGGGACGACACCGGGGAGCTGTTTTTT
.	TRBV2	TRBJ2-1	.	CASSEPFIEDNEQFF	TGTGCCAGCAGTGAACCCTTCATAGAGGACAATGAGCAGTTCTTC
.	TRBV20-1	TRBJ2-7	many	CSARVFRGSEQYF	TGCAGTGCTAGAGTTTTTCGGGGATCCGAGCAGTACTTC
.	TRBV5-6	TRBJ1-5	many	CASSSGLHEEPQHF	TGTGCCAGCAGCTCGGGACTACACGAAGAGCCCCAGCATTTT
TRBD1	TRBV12-3/TRBV12-4	TRBJ1-1	many	CASSFGQVEGNTEAFF	TGTGCCAGCAGTTTTGGACAGGTGGAGGGGAACACTGAAGCTTTCTTT
TRBD1	TRBV5-1	TRBJ2-4	many	CASSLGRGGSMNIQYF	TGCGCCAGCAGCTTGGGTAGAGGGGGCTCGATGAACATTCAGTACTTC